This T cell receptor (beta chain) is drawn from a study of Ad26.COV2.S vaccination and SARS-CoV-2 variants. The CDR3 contains 12 residues. Trimming at V came to 11 bases and at J to 11 bases, leaving 14 bases not matched to a gene. Germline CDR1 reads MRHNA; CDR2 reads SNTAGT. The data were produced by immunoSEQ multiplex PCR, yet TCRdb's version contains in-frame clones alone and is incomplete. The sample lists about 390,000 clones; 80% to 95% were seen once. As concerns this clone: Antigen specificity is unknown.

General observations from the study: Measurement of non-spike TCR breadth gave similar results in vaccine and placebo recipients.

Treatment denoted: roughly 18 received Ad26.COV2.S at low or high dose, single or two shots; a few received placebo; per-sample allocation not given. Material that was analyzed had been drawn on day 63 after the first vaccine or placebo injection. This clonotype was obtained from a person aged 18-60 years who received the Ad26.COV2.S COVID-19 vaccine or a placebo. The sample in question was peripheral blood, obtained in a trial of Ad26.COV2.S vaccine versus placebo. V gene TRBV6-4 combines with J gene TRBJ1-1; 7 bases fit TRBD1. The CDR3: CAFRTGEKSAFF. The DNA of the CDR3 is TGTGCCTTCCGTACAGGGGAAAAGAGTGCTTTCTTT.